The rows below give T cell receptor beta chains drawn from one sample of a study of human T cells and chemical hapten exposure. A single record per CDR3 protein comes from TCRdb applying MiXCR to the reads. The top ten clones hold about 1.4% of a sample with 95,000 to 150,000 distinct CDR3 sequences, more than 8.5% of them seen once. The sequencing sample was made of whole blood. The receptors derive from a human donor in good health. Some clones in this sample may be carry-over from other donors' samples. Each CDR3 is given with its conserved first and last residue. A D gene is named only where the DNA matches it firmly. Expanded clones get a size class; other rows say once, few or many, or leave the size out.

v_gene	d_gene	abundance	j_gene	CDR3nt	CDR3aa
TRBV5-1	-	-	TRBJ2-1	TGCGCCAGCAGCTTGGCTTACAGTTCCAATGAGCAGTTCTTC	CASSLAYSSNEQFF
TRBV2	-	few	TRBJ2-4	TGTGCCAGCAGTGAAGAGGGGGGGGGGATAGCCAAAAACATTCAGTACTTC	CASSEEGGGIAKNIQYF
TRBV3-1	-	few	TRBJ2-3	TGTGCCAGCAGCCAGAGGATCGGACTTGGCACAGATACGCAGTATTTT	CASSQRIGLGTDTQYF
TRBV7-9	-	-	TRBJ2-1	TGTGCCAGCAGCTCTAGGAACGGTAGCGGTTCCTACAATGAGCAGTTCTTC	CASSSRNGSGSYNEQFF
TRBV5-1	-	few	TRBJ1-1	TGCGCCAGCAGCCCGGGGGAGGCCAACACTGAAGCTTTCTTT	CASSPGEANTEAFF
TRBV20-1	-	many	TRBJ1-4	TGCAGTGCTAGAGATGGGGGTCTCGAAAAACTGTTTTTT	CSARDGGLEKLFF
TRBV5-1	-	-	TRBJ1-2	TGCGCCAGCCGCGCGCAGGGATCTAGCGGCTACACCTTC	CASRAQGSSGYTF
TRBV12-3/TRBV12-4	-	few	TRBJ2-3	TGTGCCAGCACGGTCGGGTACGGGGGAACTAGCACAGATACGCAGTATTTT	CASTVGYGGTSTDTQYF
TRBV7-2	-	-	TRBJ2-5	TGTGCCAGCAGCTTCAGGGTGGAGACCCAGTACTTC	CASSFRVETQYF
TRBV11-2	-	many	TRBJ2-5	TGTGCCAGCAGCTTCCCCACCATAAGGGTTAGGGGAGAGACCCAGTACTTC	CASSFPTIRVRGETQYF
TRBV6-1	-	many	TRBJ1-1	TGTGCCAGCATAGGAGGCAGGGCAATGAACACTGAAGCTTTCTTT	CASIGGRAMNTEAFF
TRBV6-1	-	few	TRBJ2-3	TGTGCCAGCAGTGACTGGGGGGCACAACGAGATACGCAGTATTTT	CASSDWGAQRDTQYF
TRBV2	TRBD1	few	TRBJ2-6	TGTGCCGGGCGTTTCGGGACAGGGGTAAACGGGGCCAACGTCCTGACTTTC	CAGRFGTGVNGANVLTF
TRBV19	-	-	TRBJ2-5	TGTGCCAGTAGTATGCGGGACAGCGACTCGGAGACCCAGTACTTC	CASSMRDSDSETQYF
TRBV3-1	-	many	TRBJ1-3	TGTGCCAGCAGCCTTACAGAATTGGGAAACACCATATATTTT	CASSLTELGNTIYF
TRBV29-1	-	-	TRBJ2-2	TGCAGCGTTGATGGGGGCACCGGGGAGCTGTTTTTT	CSVDGGTGELFF
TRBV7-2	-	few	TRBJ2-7	TGTGCCAGCAGGGGCGGGGTCGCCTCCTACGAGCAGTACTTC	CASRGGVASYEQYF
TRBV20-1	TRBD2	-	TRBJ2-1	TGCAGTGCTTACCCGGGACTAGCGGGAGGAGAGCAGTTCTTC	CSAYPGLAGGEQFF
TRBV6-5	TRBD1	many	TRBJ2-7	TGTGCCAGCAGTTACTCGACAGGGGGGTCCTACGAGCAGTACTTC	CASSYSTGGSYEQYF
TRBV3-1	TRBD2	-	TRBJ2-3	TGTACCAGCAGCCAAGATTTGTCTAGCGGGGGACCATCTTATAGCACAGATACGCAGTATTTT	CTSSQDLSSGGPSYSTDTQYF
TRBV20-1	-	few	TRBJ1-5	TGCAGTGCTACCACAGGGACTCAGCCCCAGCATTTT	CSATTGTQPQHF
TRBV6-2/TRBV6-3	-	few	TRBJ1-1	TGTGCCAGCAGACCCTATCAAACAAGGCGGAACACTGAAGCTTTCTTT	CASRPYQTRRNTEAFF
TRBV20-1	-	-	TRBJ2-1	TGCAGTGCCTGGTACCATCAGATCGATGAGCAGTTCTTC	CSAWYHQIDEQFF
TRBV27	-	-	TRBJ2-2	TGTGCCAGCAGTTTATCGTCCGGACACTCGAACACCGGGGAGCTGTTTTTT	CASSLSSGHSNTGELFF
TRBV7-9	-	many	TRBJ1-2	TGTGCCAGCCTCGGATCCCTGGGGCTCAATGGCTACACCTTC	CASLGSLGLNGYTF
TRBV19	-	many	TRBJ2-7	TGTGCCAGTAGTAATCAGAGGGGCGAGAGACACGAGCAGTACTTC	CASSNQRGERHEQYF
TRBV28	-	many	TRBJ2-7	TGTGCCAGCAGTTTAGGGACCTTCTACGAGCAGTACTTC	CASSLGTFYEQYF
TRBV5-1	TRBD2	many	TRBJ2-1	TGCGCCAGCAGCTCAGCTGGGACTAGCGGGAGTCTGGGGCAGTTCTTC	CASSSAGTSGSLGQFF
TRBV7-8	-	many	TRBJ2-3	TGTGCCAGCAGCCCGAGACCCAGAGCACCAGATACGCAGTATTTT	CASSPRPRAPDTQYF
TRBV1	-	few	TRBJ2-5	TGCACCGCCGGGACAGGAGGAGAGACCCAGTACTTC	CTAGTGGETQYF
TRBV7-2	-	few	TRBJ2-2	TGTGCCAGCAGCTTTAGGGGGGCTAACACCGGGGAGCTGTTTTTT	CASSFRGANTGELFF
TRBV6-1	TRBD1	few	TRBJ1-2	TGTGCCAGCAGTCGGGACAGGGGCTACTATGGCTACACCTTC	CASSRDRGYYGYTF
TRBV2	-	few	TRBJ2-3	TGTGCCAGCAGTGAACCGTGGACTAGCACAGATACGCAGTATTTT	CASSEPWTSTDTQYF
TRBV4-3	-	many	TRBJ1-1	TGCGCCAGCAGCCAAGATCAGGGATCGAACACTGAAGCTTTCTTT	CASSQDQGSNTEAFF
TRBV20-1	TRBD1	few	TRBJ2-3	TGCAGTGCTAGCCCCGCAGGGGGCCGCACAGATACGCAGTATTTT	CSASPAGGRTDTQYF
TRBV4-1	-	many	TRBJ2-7	TGCGCCAGCAGCCAAGAACAGGGATACGAGCAGTACTTC	CASSQEQGYEQYF
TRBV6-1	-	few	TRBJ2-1	TGTGCCAGCAGAAACCTTCAGAATGAGCAGTTCTTC	CASRNLQNEQFF
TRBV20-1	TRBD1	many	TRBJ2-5	TGCAGTGCTAGACGTTGGGACAGTCAAGAGACCCAGTACTTC	CSARRWDSQETQYF